This TCR beta chain originates from a study of beta chain features in type 1 diabetes. Study findings and constraints: Within patients, naive, central memory and Treg TCRB repertoires seemed more similar than within healthy donors. Type 1 diabetes patients showed a moderate but significant shortening of TCRB CDR3s in all four CD4+ subsets. cDNA sequencing could over-represent cells with high TCR expression.

Every participating donor gave one draw, a heparinised blood sample averaging approximately 110 mL. CD4+ naive, central memory, regulatory and stem cell-like memory subsets were isolated by sorting on CD45RO/CCR7/CD25/CD127/CD95/CD27. CDR3 size: 15 residues. Germline V gene sequence: CDR1 SGHNT, CDR2 YYREEE (reference sequence). Unmatched junction bases numbered 9, after V lost 4 bases and J lost 8 bases. There are a few counts of this clone. Its antigen remains unknown. Expressed TCRB transcripts were sequenced because the entire RNA isolate underwent reverse transcription. The method was immunoSEQ multiplex PCR; TCRdb's version includes in-frame clones alone and lacks a portion of them. The sample has fewer than 350,000 clones, 14% to 15% seen once.

The chain couples TRBV5-4 to TRBJ2-2; TRBD1 agrees at 9 bases. The sample consisted of naive CD4+ T cells from blood. The receptor's source is a man younger than 35 with type 1 diabetes. This CDR3 is CASSPRQGGSGELFF. The CDR3 DNA sequence: TGTGCCAGCAGCCCGAGACAGGGGGGTTCAGGGGAGCTGTTTTTT.